Listed here is a single T cell receptor beta chain. As yet, its antigen is unknown. The CDR3 has 16 residues. Germline V gene data show CDR1 as SGHTA and CDR2 as FQGNSA. The V and J ends lost 6 bases and 6 bases, in that order; junction bases with no gene match: 9. TCRdb keeps only in-frame clones here, not all; method: immunoSEQ multiplex PCR. This sample yields some 2.4 million clones, of which roughly 93% are seen a single time; 0.36% belongs to the top ten. These data come from a study of shared clonotypes between healthy human individuals. Study outcomes and limitations: Approximately 5.4% of naive CD4 clonotypes were common to a handful of donors.

The sample taken for sequencing was naive CD4+ T cells from PBMCs. Sample subset: CD45RA+ positively selected. This rearrangement joins TRBV7-2 to TRBJ2-1; 12 nucleotides agree with TRBD2. The clonotype originates from a man aged 18 to 35 in good health. Some clones in this sample may be carry-over from other donors' samples. The CDR3 spells CASSVPGLAGINEQFF. The CDR3 nucleotides are TGTGCCAGCAGTGTACCGGGACTAGCGGGTATCAATGAGCAGTTCTTC.